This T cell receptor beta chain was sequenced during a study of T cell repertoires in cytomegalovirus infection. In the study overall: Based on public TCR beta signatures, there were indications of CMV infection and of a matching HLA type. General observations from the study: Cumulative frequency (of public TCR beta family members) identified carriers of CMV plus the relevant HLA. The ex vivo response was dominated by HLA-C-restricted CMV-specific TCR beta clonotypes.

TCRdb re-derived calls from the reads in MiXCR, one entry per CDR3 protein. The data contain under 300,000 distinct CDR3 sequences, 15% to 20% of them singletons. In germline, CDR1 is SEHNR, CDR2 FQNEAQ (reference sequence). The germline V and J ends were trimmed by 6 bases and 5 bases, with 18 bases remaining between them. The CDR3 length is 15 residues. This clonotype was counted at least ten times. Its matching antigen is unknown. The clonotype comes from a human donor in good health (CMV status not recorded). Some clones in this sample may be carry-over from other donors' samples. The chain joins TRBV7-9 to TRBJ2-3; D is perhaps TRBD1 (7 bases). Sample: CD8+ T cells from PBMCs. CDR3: CASRRRGDYGDTQYF. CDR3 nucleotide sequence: TGTGCCAGCAGACGCAGGGGGGATTACGGAGATACGCAGTATTTT. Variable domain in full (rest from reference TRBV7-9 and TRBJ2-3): DTGVSQNPRHKITKRGQNVTFRCDPISEHNRLYWYRQTLGQGPEFLTYFQNEAQLEKSRLLSDRFSAERPKGSFSTLEIQRTEQGDSAMYLCASRRRGDYGDTQYFGPGTRLTVL.